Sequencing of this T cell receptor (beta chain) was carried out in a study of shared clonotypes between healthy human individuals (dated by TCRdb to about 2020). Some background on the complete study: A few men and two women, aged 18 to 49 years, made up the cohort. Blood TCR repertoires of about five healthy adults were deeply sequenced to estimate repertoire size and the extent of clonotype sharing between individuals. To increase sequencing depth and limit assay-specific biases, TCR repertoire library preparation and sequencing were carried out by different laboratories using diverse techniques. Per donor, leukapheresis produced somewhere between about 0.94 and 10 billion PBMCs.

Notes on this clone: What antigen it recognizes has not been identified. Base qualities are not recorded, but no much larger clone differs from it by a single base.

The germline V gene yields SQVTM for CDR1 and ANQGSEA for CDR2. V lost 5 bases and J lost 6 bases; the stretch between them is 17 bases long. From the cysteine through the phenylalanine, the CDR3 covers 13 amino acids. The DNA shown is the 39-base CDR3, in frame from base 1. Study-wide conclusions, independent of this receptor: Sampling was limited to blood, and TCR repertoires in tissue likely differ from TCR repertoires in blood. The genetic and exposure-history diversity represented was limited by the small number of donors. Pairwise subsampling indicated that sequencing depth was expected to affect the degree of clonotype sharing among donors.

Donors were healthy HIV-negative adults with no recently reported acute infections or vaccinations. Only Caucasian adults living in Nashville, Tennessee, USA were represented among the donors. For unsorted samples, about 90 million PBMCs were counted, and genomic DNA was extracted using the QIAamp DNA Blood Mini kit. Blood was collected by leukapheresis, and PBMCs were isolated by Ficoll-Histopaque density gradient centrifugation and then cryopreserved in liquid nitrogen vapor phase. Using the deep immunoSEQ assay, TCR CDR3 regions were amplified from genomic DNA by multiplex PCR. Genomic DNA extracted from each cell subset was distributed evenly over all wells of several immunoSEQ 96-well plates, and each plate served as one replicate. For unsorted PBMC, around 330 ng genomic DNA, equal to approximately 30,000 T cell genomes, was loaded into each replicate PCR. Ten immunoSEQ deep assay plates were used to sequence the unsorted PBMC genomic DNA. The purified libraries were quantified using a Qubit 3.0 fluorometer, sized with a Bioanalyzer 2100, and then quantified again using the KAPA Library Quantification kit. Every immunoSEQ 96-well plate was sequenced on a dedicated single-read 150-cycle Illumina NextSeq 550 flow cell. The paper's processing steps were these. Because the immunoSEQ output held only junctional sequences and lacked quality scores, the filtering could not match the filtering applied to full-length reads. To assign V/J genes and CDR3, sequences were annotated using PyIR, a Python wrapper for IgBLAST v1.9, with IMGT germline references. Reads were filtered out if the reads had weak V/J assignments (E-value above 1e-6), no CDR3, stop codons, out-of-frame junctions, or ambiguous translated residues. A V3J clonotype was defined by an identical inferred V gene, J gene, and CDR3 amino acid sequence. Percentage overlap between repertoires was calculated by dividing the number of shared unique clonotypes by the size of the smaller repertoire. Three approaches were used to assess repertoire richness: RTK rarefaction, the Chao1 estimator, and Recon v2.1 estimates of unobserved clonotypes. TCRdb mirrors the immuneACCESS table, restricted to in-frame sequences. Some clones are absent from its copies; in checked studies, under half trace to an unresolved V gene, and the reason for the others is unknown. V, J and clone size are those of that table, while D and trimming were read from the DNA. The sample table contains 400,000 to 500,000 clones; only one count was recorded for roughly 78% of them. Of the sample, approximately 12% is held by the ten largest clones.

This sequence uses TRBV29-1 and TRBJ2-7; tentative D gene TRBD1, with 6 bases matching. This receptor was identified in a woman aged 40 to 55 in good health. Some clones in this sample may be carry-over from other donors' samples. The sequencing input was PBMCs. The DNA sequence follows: TGCAGCGTTAGGAGGACAGAGACAGGCGAGCAGTACTTC. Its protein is CSVRRTETGEQYF.